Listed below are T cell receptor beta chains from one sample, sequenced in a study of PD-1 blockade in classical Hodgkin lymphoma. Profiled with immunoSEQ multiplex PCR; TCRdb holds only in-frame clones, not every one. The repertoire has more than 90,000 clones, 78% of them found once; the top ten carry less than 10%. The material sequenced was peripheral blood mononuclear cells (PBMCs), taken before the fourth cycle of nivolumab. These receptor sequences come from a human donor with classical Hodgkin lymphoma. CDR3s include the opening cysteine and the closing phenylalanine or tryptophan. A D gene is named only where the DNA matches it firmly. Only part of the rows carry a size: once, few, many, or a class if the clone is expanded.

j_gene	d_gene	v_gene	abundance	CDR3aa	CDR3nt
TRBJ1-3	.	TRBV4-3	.	CASSQDTEAPSTPVSGNTIYF	TGCGCCAGCAGCCAAGATACAGAGGCCCCCAGTACCCCTGTCTCTGGAAACACCATATATTTT
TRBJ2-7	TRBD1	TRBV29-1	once	CSVGQGGYEQYF	TGCAGCGTGGGACAGGGTGGGTACGAGCAGTACTTC
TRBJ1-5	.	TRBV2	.	CASSDWGSTLNQPQHF	TGTGCCAGCAGCGACTGGGGATCCACGCTCAATCAGCCCCAGCATTTT
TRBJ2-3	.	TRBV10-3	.	CAISESEDTQYF	TGTGCCATCAGTGAGTCTGAAGATACGCAGTATTTT
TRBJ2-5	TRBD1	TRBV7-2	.	CASRTTGRQETQYF	TGTGCCAGCAGAACGACAGGGCGGCAAGAGACCCAGTACTTC
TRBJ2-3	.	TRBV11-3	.	CASSLGGGTDTQYF	TGTGCCAGCAGCTTAGGTGGAGGCACAGATACGCAGTATTTT
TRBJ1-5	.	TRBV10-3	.	CAIRIRDKGPVSPPQHF	TGTGCCATCAGGATCCGGGACAAGGGGCCTGTCTCGCCGCCCCAGCATTTT
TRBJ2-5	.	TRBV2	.	CASSPGGGETQYF	TGTGCCAGCAGTCCCGGGGGTGGGGAGACCCAGTACTTC
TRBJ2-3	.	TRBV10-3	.	CAISLSSTDTQYF	TGTGCCATCAGTTTGTCTAGCACAGATACGCAGTATTTT
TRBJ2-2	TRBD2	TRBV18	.	CASSPTSGSASFFTGELFF	TGTGCCAGCTCACCAACTAGCGGGAGTGCCTCATTTTTCACCGGGGAGCTGTTTTTT
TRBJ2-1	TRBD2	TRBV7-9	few	CASSSHQAGTSAFNEQFF	TGTGCCAGCAGCTCACATCAAGCCGGGACTAGCGCCTTCAATGAGCAGTTCTTC
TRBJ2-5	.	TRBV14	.	CASSLGGLVETQYF	TGTGCCAGCAGCCTAGGAGGGTTAGTGGAGACCCAGTACTTC
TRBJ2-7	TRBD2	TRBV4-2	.	CASSLDASGVLRGQYF	TGTGCCAGCAGCCTCGATGCTAGCGGGGTTTTACGCGGGCAGTACTTC
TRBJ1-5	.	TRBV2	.	CASSSDLPRGQPQHF	TGTGCCAGCAGTTCGGACTTACCCCGGGGTCAGCCCCAGCATTTT
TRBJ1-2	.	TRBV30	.	CAWSKGQGISGDGYTF	TGTGCCTGGAGTAAGGGTCAGGGGATAAGTGGAGATGGCTACACCTTC
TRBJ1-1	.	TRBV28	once	CASGRERTEAFF	TGTGCCAGCGGCAGGGAGCGCACTGAAGCTTTCTTT
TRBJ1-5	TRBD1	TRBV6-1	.	CASSGRQGSNQPQHF	TGTGCCAGCAGTGGGCGACAGGGAAGCAATCAGCCCCAGCATTTT
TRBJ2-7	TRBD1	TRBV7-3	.	CASSPGTGGGEQYF	TGTGCCAGCAGCCCCGGGACAGGGGGAGGTGAGCAGTACTTC
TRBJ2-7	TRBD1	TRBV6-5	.	CASSRDRGIDEQYF	TGTGCCAGCAGCCGGGACAGGGGTATAGACGAGCAGTACTTC
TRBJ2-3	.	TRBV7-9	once	CASSFSTSLISTDTQYF	TGTGCCAGCAGCTTTTCGACTAGTCTAATTAGCACAGATACGCAGTATTTT
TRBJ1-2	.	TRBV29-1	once	CSGQTAYYGYTF	TGCAGCGGCCAGACAGCTTACTATGGCTACACCTTC
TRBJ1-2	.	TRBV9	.	CASSASTGRGYTF	TGTGCCAGCAGCGCTTCTACAGGGAGGGGCTACACCTTC
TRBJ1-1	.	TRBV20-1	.	CSAKTDTEAFF	TGCAGTGCTAAAACAGACACTGAAGCTTTCTTT
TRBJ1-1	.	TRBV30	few	CAWKRLNTEAFF	TGTGCCTGGAAAAGGCTGAACACTGAAGCTTTCTTT
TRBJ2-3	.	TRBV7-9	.	CASSPTSFTDTQYF	TGTGCCAGCAGCCCCACTAGCTTCACAGATACGCAGTATTTT
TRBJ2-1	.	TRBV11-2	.	CASSLDWLPPNEQFF	TGTGCCAGCAGCTTAGACTGGCTCCCCCCAAATGAGCAGTTCTTC
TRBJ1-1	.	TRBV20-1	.	CSASQDREAFF	TGCAGTGCTAGTCAAGACAGGGAAGCTTTCTTT
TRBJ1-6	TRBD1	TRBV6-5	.	CASSPGTGFMEPLHF	TGTGCCAGCAGTCCCGGGACAGGGTTTATGGAACCCCTCCACTTT
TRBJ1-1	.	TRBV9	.	CASSVQGRRTEAFF	TGTGCCAGCAGCGTTCAGGGGCGGAGAACTGAAGCTTTCTTT
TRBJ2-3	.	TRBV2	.	CASSEVWEDTQYF	TGTGCCAGCAGTGAAGTATGGGAAGATACGCAGTATTTT
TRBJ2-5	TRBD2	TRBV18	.	CASSPAGLAGGPAGQETQYF	TGTGCCAGCTCACCCGCGGGACTAGCGGGGGGGCCAGCGGGGCAAGAGACCCAGTACTTC
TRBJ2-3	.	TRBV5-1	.	CASSFQGPDTQYF	TGCGCCAGCAGCTTCCAGGGGCCAGATACGCAGTATTTT
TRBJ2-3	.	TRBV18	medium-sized	CASSPTDTQYF	TGTGCCAGCTCACCTACAGATACGCAGTATTTT
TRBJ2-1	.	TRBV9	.	CASSVVGLQPSYNEQFF	TGTGCCAGCAGCGTAGTAGGACTCCAACCTTCCTACAATGAGCAGTTCTTC
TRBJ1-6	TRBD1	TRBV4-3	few	CASSQETGPLHF	TGCGCCAGCAGCCAAGAGACAGGGCCCCTCCACTTT
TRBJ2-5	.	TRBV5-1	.	CASSFRTFQETQYF	TGCGCCAGCAGCTTCCGAACTTTTCAAGAGACCCAGTACTTC
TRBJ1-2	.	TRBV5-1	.	CASSLEGPGLSGYTF	TGCGCCAGCAGCTTGGAAGGCCCCGGATTGAGTGGCTACACCTTC
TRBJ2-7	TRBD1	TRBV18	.	CASSPNPTGDHEQYF	TGTGCCAGCTCACCGAACCCGACAGGGGACCACGAGCAGTACTTC
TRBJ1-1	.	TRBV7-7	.	CASRSIRAMNTEAFF	TGTGCTAGCAGATCCATTAGAGCGATGAACACTGAAGCTTTCTTT
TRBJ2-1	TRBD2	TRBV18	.	CASSLKRLAGLDEQFF	TGTGCCAGCTCCCTGAAGAGACTAGCGGGACTCGATGAGCAGTTCTTC
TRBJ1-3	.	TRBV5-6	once	CASSLPRQAGNTIYF	TGTGCCAGCAGCTTGCCCCGACAGGCTGGAAACACCATATATTTT
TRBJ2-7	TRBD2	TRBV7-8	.	CASSRLAGATNTAGEQYF	TGTGCCAGCAGCCGACTAGCGGGAGCCACCAACACCGCGGGCGAGCAGTACTTC
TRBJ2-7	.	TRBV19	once	CASSIVFSAAYEQYF	TGTGCCAGTAGTATAGTTTTCTCGGCGGCATACGAGCAGTACTTC
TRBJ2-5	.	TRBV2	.	CASTEDRDSETQYF	TGTGCCAGCACCGAAGACAGGGACTCAGAGACCCAGTACTTC
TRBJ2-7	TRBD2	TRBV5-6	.	CASSLGAGTHF	TGTGCCAGCAGCTTGGGAGCGGGAACCCACTTC
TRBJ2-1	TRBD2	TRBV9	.	CASSSKLAGGINEQFF	TGTGCCAGCAGCTCAAAACTAGCGGGAGGAATCAATGAGCAGTTCTTC
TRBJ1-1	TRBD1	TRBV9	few	CASSVDRGAREFEAFF	TGTGCCAGCAGCGTAGACAGGGGGGCTAGGGAATTTGAAGCTTTCTTT
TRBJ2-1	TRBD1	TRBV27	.	CASILYLTPGGYNEQFF	TGTGCCAGCATACTCTACCTTACTCCAGGGGGCTACAATGAGCAGTTCTTC
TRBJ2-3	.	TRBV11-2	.	CASSTRFTDTQYF	TGTGCCAGCAGTACCCGGTTCACAGATACGCAGTATTTT
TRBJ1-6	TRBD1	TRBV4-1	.	CASSQTGAHLHF	TGCGCCAGCAGCCAGACAGGGGCCCACCTCCACTTT
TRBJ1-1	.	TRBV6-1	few	CASSEARGTEAFF	TGTGCCAGCAGTGAAGCGCGGGGGACTGAAGCTTTCTTT
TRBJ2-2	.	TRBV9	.	CASSTRDYTGELFF	TGTGCCAGCAGCACCCGGGACTACACCGGGGAGCTGTTTTTT
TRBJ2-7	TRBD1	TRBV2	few	CASRVDRGFHEQYF	TGTGCCAGCAGGGTTGACAGGGGTTTCCACGAGCAGTACTTC
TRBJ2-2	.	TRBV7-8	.	CASSLGTANTGELFF	TGTGCCAGCAGCTTAGGGACAGCAAACACCGGGGAGCTGTTTTTT